This passage covers 17 T cell receptor beta chains from one sample sequenced in a study of somatic mutations in cytotoxic T cells in rheumatoid arthritis. Produced via immunoSEQ multiplex PCR; TCRdb's table is partial and in-frame only. Here the sample spans some 14,000 clones, 82% being singletons. The specimen sequenced was CD8+ T cells sorted from blood. Receptor source: an adult with rheumatoid arthritis.

V and J are TRBV28 and TRBJ2-5; possible D gene TRBD2, 5 bases. This CDR3 is 14 amino acids long. The germline V and J ends were trimmed by 4 bases and 4 bases, with 13 bases remaining between them. The germline CDR1 and CDR2 sequences are MDHEN and SYDVKM. The CDR3 here is CASSSLLGGETQYF. In nucleotides, the CDR3 is TGTGCCAGCAGTTCTCTACTAGGAGGAGAGACCCAGTACTTC.

J is TRBJ2-7 and V is TRBV6-1; D call uncertain. The CDR3 runs 10 residues. V shed 8 bases and J shed 4 bases, with 6 bases lying between them. Germline V gene data show CDR1 as MNHNS and CDR2 as SASEGT. CDR3 amino acids: CASEKYEQYF. CDR3 sequence (DNA): TGTGCCAGCGAAAAATACGAGCAGTACTTC.

This rearrangement joins TRBV7-3 to TRBJ2-3; D gene unclear. Germline CDR1 reads SGHTA; CDR2 reads FQGTGA. Trimming took off 0 bases at V and 8 bases at J, with 9 bases between the two ends. The CDR3 is 13 amino acids. CDR3 amino acids: CASSLTLSSTQYF. CDR3 coding DNA: TGTGCCAGCAGCTTAACGTTATCTTCTACGCAGTATTTT.

The chain couples TRBV5-1 to TRBJ1-1; 8 bases align to TRBD1. J gave up 2 bases and V 2 bases, and 5 bases lay outside the gene matches. CDR3 length: 15 residues. Per the germline V gene, CDR1 is SGHRS and CDR2 is YFSETQ. CDR3 region: CASSLGQGGNTEAFF. DNA for the CDR3: TGCGCCAGCAGCTTAGGACAGGGCGGAAACACTGAAGCTTTCTTT.

This clone has more than one count but fewer than ten. The chain uses TRBV7-2 and TRBJ2-3, with 13 bases lining up with TRBD2. This CDR3 region has 15 residues. V was pared by 4 bases and J by 4 bases, with 2 bases of the junction left unmatched. CDR1 and CDR2 (germline): SGHTA, FQGNSA. The DNA for the CDR3 is TGTGCCAGCAGCTGGACTAGCGGGAGCCCAGATACGCAGTATTTT. Its protein product is CASSWTSGSPDTQYF.

This sequence joins TRBV27 and TRBJ2-7; 10 positions agree with TRBD2. This CDR3 region has 15 residues. The J segment lost 6 bases and the V segment lost 2 bases, leaving 7 bases of the junction unmatched. CDR1 and CDR2 (germline): MNHEY, SMNVEV (reference sequence). The CDR3 spells CASSLNSGRAREQYF. In DNA, the CDR3 is TGTGCCAGCAGTTTAAACAGCGGGAGGGCCCGCGAGCAGTACTTC.

The chain links TRBV30 to TRBJ2-4, with 9 bases aligning to TRBD1. After removal of 3 bases from V and 7 bases from J, the junction contained 4 bases not matched to a gene. The germline V gene has CDR1 GTSNPN and CDR2 SVGIG (reference sequence). This CDR3 has 13 residues. The CDR3 reads CAWSGTGWNIQYF. In DNA, the CDR3 is TGTGCCTGGAGCGGGACAGGGTGGAACATTCAGTACTTC.

The chain joins TRBV10-3 to TRBJ2-1; 10 nucleotides line up with TRBD2. CDR1 is ENHRY, CDR2 SYGVKD, per germline. The CDR3 spans 17 residues. With V trimmed by 2 bases and J by 5 bases, 9 bases remained unmatched. In DNA, the CDR3 is TGTGCCATCAGTGAGGACCTTCTAGCGGGGGAGCACAATGAGCAGTTCTTC. This translates into CAISEDLLAGEHNEQFF.

Only one count was recorded for this clone. Germline is not matched at one junction end, which may reflect a read error. This chain uses TRBV5-6 with TRBJ1-2, with D perhaps matching TRBD1 (5 bases). Per the germline V gene, CDR1 is SGHDT and CDR2 is YYEEEE. This CDR3 contains 14 residues. The DNA of the CDR3 is TGTGCCGGCAGCTTTGGGACGGCTTACTATGGCTACACCTTC. Translation gives CAGSFGTAYYGYTF.

The V call is TRBV7-9, the J call TRBJ2-1; 8 positions match TRBD2. V shed 2 bases and J 8 bases; nucleotides not matched to a gene: 11. The length of the CDR3 is 16 residues. Looked up from germline, CDR1 is SEHNR and CDR2 is FQNEAQ (reference sequence). The CDR3 here is CASSLFPAGGSDEQFF. CDR3 nucleotide sequence: TGTGCCAGCAGCTTATTTCCCGCGGGAGGTTCGGATGAGCAGTTCTTC. The full variable domain, with the rest looked up from reference TRBV7-9 and TRBJ2-1, is DTGVSQNPRHKITKRGQNVTFRCDPISEHNRLYWYRQTLGQGPEFLTYFQNEAQLEKSRLLSDRFSAERPKGSFSTLEIQRTEQGDSAMYLCASSLFPAGGSDEQFFGPGTRLTVL.

The V gene is TRBV28, the J gene TRBJ2-7, with D unresolved. The CDR3 sequence is 9 residues long. Per germline, CDR1 MDHEN and CDR2 SYDVKM. Trimming cost V 10 bases and J 6 bases, with 7 bases left between them. CDR3 sequence: CATGLEQYF. The CDR3 DNA reads TGTGCCACCGGCCTCGAGCAGTACTTC. Drawing the rest from reference TRBV28 and TRBJ2-7, the complete variable domain is DVKVTQSSRYLVKRTGEKVFLECVQDMDHENMFWYRQDPGLGLRLIYFSYDVKMKEKGDIPEGYSVSREKKERFSLILESASTNQTSMYLCATGLEQYFGPGTRLTVT.

The V call is TRBV7-9, the J call TRBJ2-3; perhaps TRBD2 as D (7 bases). This CDR3 contains 16 residues. The V gene lost 1 base and the J gene lost 4 bases, with 15 bases spanning the gap. Germline V gene lookup returns CDR1 SEHNR and CDR2 FQNEAQ (reference sequence). The CDR3 nucleotides read TGTGCCAGCAGCTTAGTAGCGGGCAGGGGAGCAGATACGCAGTATTTT. It specifies CASSLVAGRGADTQYF.

The rearrangement uses TRBV29-1 and TRBJ2-2, with 10 bases identical to TRBD2. Trimming cost V 0 bases and J 3 bases; bases outside gene matches: 19. CDR3 length: 21 residues. Germline CDR1 SQVTM, CDR2 ANQGSEA. CDR3 coding DNA: TGCAGCGTTGAAGACCGTGCTGCCAGGGGTGAACTAGCGGGACACACCGGGGAGCTGTTTTTT. Protein: CSVEDRAARGELAGHTGELFF.

The V call is TRBV28, the J call TRBJ1-1; D is ambiguous. Germline V gives CDR1 MDHEN, CDR2 SYDVKM. Trimming left V 7 bases short and J 0 bases short, with 15 bases between. The CDR3 contains 15 residues. CDR3 sequence: CASTLDRNMNTEAFF. The CDR3 DNA reads as TGTGCCAGCACCTTGGACCGGAACATGAACACTGAAGCTTTCTTT.

The rearrangement uses TRBV4-1 and TRBJ2-1; TRBD2 matches 10 bases. V shed 5 bases and J 9 bases; nucleotides not matched to a gene: 10. This CDR3 spans 15 amino acids. CDR1 is MGHRA and CDR2 is YSYEKL in the germline V gene. CDR3 DNA: TGCGCCAGCAGCACCGGACTAGCGGCCGATCCTGAGCAGTTCTTC. Residues: CASSTGLAADPEQFF.

The genes are TRBV7-6 and TRBJ2-1, with a possible D match to TRBD1 (7 bases). V shed 4 bases and J shed 10 bases, with 26 bases lying between them. Germline V gives CDR1 SGHVS, CDR2 FNYEAQ. The CDR3 is 17 amino acids. The CDR3 nucleotides are TGTGCCAGCAGCTACGGAGGGGGCACAGGGTCGGGGGAGGAGCAGTTCTTC. Translation gives CASSYGGGTGSGEEQFF. Drawing the rest from reference TRBV7-6 and TRBJ2-1, the complete variable domain is GAGVSQSPRYKVTKRGQDVALRCDPISGHVSLYWYRQALGQGPEFLTYFNYEAQQDKSGLPNDRFSAERPEGSISTLTIQRTEQRDSAMYRCASSYGGGTGSGEEQFFGPGTRLTVL.

The CDR3 region is CASSLRGRNGRDTIYF. CDR3 bases: TGTGCCAGCAGCTTAAGGGGACGCAACGGACGAGACACCATATATTTT. V is TRBV7-9 and J is TRBJ1-3, with a weak D call TRBD1 (5 bases). Germline V gene lookup returns CDR1 SEHNR and CDR2 FQNEAQ (reference sequence). The V end was cut by 2 bases, the J end by 8 bases, with 19 bases between. The CDR3 has 16 residues.